Below are 2 T cell receptor beta chains sequenced from a single sample in a study of post-analysis software for immune sequencing data. Study results and caveats: Four or five TRBV segments, TRBV5-6, TRBV5-1 and TRBV20-1 among them, were found more frequent in patients than controls.

The library was made from cDNA and included unique molecular identifiers. TCRdb re-called the PCR reads through MiXCR, storing one row per CDR3 protein. The table records about 500,000 distinct CDR3 sequences, around 40% of them present only once. These receptors have no identified antigens. Sequencing was done on a sample of blood. The receptors come from a girl aged 5-17 years with multiple sclerosis.

This chain connects TRBV6-4 to TRBJ2-3, with a tentative D call TRBD2 (6 bases). Germline CDR1 is MRHNA and CDR2 is SNTAGT. Trimming cost V 2 bases and J 3 bases, with 9 bases left between them. This CDR3 is 14 amino acids long. The DNA of the CDR3 is TGTGCCAGCAGTGACAGACTAGGTACAGATACGCAGTATTTT. Its translation is CASSDRLGTDTQYF.

This clonotype was seen only a few times. The chain joins TRBV29-1 to TRBJ2-5, with 8 bases fitting TRBD2. The CDR3 length is 14 residues. The junction had 5 bases not matched to a gene; V was cut back by 4 bases and J by 1 base. The germline V gene encodes CDR1 SQVTM and CDR2 ANQGSEA. The CDR3 DNA reads as TGCAGCGTTGCGGCGGGAGGACGCCAAGAGACCCAGTACTTC. It yields the protein CSVAAGGRQETQYF.